The next 15 T cell receptor beta chains were all read from a single sample in a study of regulatory T cells in long-lasting Graves disease. Described time point: persistent/refractory GD, antithyroid drugs over 5 years with positive TRAb. Following extraction of RNA from PBMCs, that RNA was used to make the TCR library. Sequencing libraries for TCR beta were prepared with iRepertoire HTBI primers and Arm-PCR of CDR3 regions. TCRdb re-analysed the multiplex PCR reads in MiXCR, keeping a single row per CDR3 protein. The table records about 400,000 distinct CDR3 sequences, roughly 20% of them present only once. The material was peripheral blood mononuclear cells (PBMCs), obtained when the disease was refractory, from a patient treated with antithyroid drugs. These receptors were collected from a female donor with Graves disease.

In this sample, this clonotype turned up a few times. The genes are TRBV15 and TRBJ1-2, with a tentative D call TRBD1 (6 bases). This CDR3 has 12 amino acids. Trimming removed 5 bases at V and 4 bases at J, with 8 bases between. Germline V lookup: CDR1 LNHNV, CDR2 YYDKDF (reference sequence). CDR3 in amino acids: CATSSGVYGYTF. DNA for the CDR3: TGTGCCACCAGCTCAGGGGTCTATGGCTACACCTTC.

The genes are TRBV6-2 or TRBV6-3 and TRBJ2-7; 9 bases are a match to TRBD2. The CDR3 contains 13 residues. Germline lookup yields CDR1 MNHEY and CDR2 SVGEGT. Trimming took 8 bases from V and 7 from J; bases not matched to a gene: 9. DNA for the CDR3: TGTGCCAGCTGGCGGGAGGGCCTGGGGGAGCAGTACTTC. As protein: CASWREGLGEQYF.

The rearrangement links TRBV24-1 to TRBJ2-7; 7 nucleotides align to TRBD1. Germline CDR1 KGHDR, CDR2 SFDVKD. The CDR3 is 16 amino acids. V lost 3 bases, J lost 5 bases, and 12 bases stayed unmatched. CDR3 region: CATSDGNGTETNEQYF. The CDR3 DNA sequence: TGTGCCACCAGTGATGGGAACGGGACAGAAACAAACGAGCAGTACTTC.

In its sample, this clonotype was seen many times. The chain combines TRBV5-6 with TRBJ2-7; D is possibly TRBD1 or TRBD2 (6 bases each). With 4 bases removed from V and 0 bases from J, the gap between germline ends came to 20 bases. CDR3 length: 17 amino acids. Germline-derived CDR1 and CDR2 are SGHDT and YYEEEE. The CDR3 DNA reads TGTGCCAGCAGCCAGAGAGTTGGATGGGGGGCCTCCTACGAGCAGTACTTC. It codes for CASSQRVGWGASYEQYF.

The V gene is TRBV5-1, the J gene TRBJ2-7; a weak D match, TRBD1 (7 bases). The V gene lost 4 bases and the J gene lost 3 bases, with 14 bases spanning the gap. CDR1 is SGHRS, CDR2 YFSETQ, per germline. The CDR3 has 14 residues. The CDR3 protein is CASSLGQEGYEQYF. CDR3 in DNA: TGCGCCAGCAGCCTAGGACAGGAGGGCTACGAGCAGTACTTC. Complete variable domain (other parts from reference TRBV5-1 and TRBJ2-7): KAGVTQTPRYLIKTRGQQVTLSCSPISGHRSVSWYQQTPGQGLQFLFEYFSETQRNKGNFPGRFSGRQFSNSRSEMNVSTLELGDSALYLCASSLGQEGYEQYFGPGTRLTVT.

There are many counts of this clonotype. V is TRBV11-2 and J is TRBJ2-7; D gene unclear. The V gene lost 1 base and the J gene lost 2 bases, with 9 bases spanning the gap. The CDR3 totals 14 residues. In germline, CDR1 is SGHAT, CDR2 FQNNGV. The CDR3 sequence is CASSLVGGTYEQYF. For the CDR3, the DNA is TGTGCCAGCAGCTTAGTAGGCGGAACCTACGAGCAGTACTTC.

V and J are TRBV20-1 and TRBJ2-1; D not resolved. Germline-derived CDR1 and CDR2 are DFQATT and SNEGSKA (reference sequence). V was cut by 0 bases and J by 6 bases, with 6 bases left in between. This CDR3 has 12 residues. CDR3 sequence (DNA): TGCAGTGCTAGAGATTTGGGCAATGAGCAGTTCTTC. This sequence encodes CSARDLGNEQFF.

Ten or more counts support this clonotype. The rearrangement joins TRBV28 to TRBJ2-7; tentative D call: TRBD2 (5 bases). The germline gives CDR1 MDHEN, CDR2 SYDVKM. Trimming shortened V by 4 bases and J by 1 base, and 11 bases separated the two germline ends. This CDR3 comprises 14 residues. CDR3 residues: CASSSPGESYEQYF. The DNA for the CDR3 is TGTGCCAGCAGTTCCCCCGGGGAATCCTACGAGCAGTACTTC.

This clonotype appeared once. A much larger clonotype is one base distant, so this may be a read error. The CDR3 ends on some other residue instead of the conserved phenylalanine or tryptophan, so this is likely a read error. The chain uses TRBV29-1 and TRBJ1-2; the match to TRBD1 covers 7 bases. CDR1 and CDR2 (germline): SQVTM, ANQGSEA. The CDR3 runs 13 residues. Trimming at V came to 5 bases and at J to 3 bases, leaving 6 bases not matched to a gene. Written as DNA, the CDR3 is TGCAGCGTTTCCACAGGGGAATACTATGGCTACACCCTC. Its translation is CSVSTGEYYGYTL.

The DNA of the CDR3 is TGTGCCAGCAGCTTAGCATCTTTGGGGCTGAGGCTGTTTTTT. Translation gives CASSLASLGLRLFF. J is TRBJ2-2 and V is TRBV7-8, with D possibly being TRBD1 (5 bases). Germline V gene lookup returns CDR1 SGHVS and CDR2 FQNEAQ. There are 14 residues in the CDR3. The V gene lost 0 bases and the J gene lost 13 bases, with 15 bases spanning the gap.

The genes are TRBV20-1 and TRBJ2-7; D is unresolved. From germline, CDR1 is DFQATT and CDR2 SNEGSKA (reference sequence). The ends were cut back, 6 bases at V and 0 bases at J, with 9 bases in the middle. CDR3 length equals 12 residues. The CDR3 loop reads CSAASDSYEQYF. CDR3 DNA: TGCAGTGCCGCATCAGACTCCTACGAGCAGTACTTC.

This clonotype was seen at least ten times. At one end the junction does not follow the germline gene, possibly because of a read error. The chain links TRBV7-2 to TRBJ1-1; the D gene is possibly TRBD1 (5 bases). The germline gives CDR1 SGHTA, CDR2 FQGNSA. This CDR3 spans 17 amino acids. The CDR3 protein is CASSVAGTARIRTEAFF. The CDR3 DNA reads as TGTGCCAGCAGCGTAGCCGGGACGGCGAGAATCCGCACTGAAGCTTTCTTT.

This clonotype was counted only a few times. The chain links TRBV24-1 to TRBJ2-2, with D maybe TRBD2 (5 bases). The germline V and J ends were trimmed by 3 bases and 5 bases, with 9 bases remaining between them. CDR1 is KGHDR, CDR2 SFDVKD, per germline. The CDR3 sequence is 14 residues long. The CDR3 sequence is CATSDERDTGELFF. The DNA of the CDR3 is TGTGCCACCAGTGATGAGAGGGATACCGGGGAGCTGTTTTTT.

This clonotype was found a few times. CDR3 sequence: CASMELRSGNTIYF. CDR3 DNA: TGTGCCAGCATGGAGCTCCGGTCTGGAAACACCATATATTTT. The rearrangement joins TRBV6-1 to TRBJ1-3; unclear D gene. V gave up 7 bases and J gave up 1 base, with 11 bases separating them. CDR3 length: 14 amino acids. Per germline, CDR1 MNHNS and CDR2 SASEGT.

This clonotype was counted only a few times. The genes are TRBV7-2 and TRBJ2-5; TRBD2 agrees at 8 bases. V shed 1 base, J shed 2 bases, and the junction held 9 bases outside the gene matches. This CDR3 contains 17 residues. The germline V gene encodes CDR1 SGHTA and CDR2 FQGNSA. The CDR3 bases are TGTGCCAGCAGCTTAGGTGTCGGGAGGGCCGGGCAAGAGACCCAGTACTTC. Its translation is CASSLGVGRAGQETQYF.